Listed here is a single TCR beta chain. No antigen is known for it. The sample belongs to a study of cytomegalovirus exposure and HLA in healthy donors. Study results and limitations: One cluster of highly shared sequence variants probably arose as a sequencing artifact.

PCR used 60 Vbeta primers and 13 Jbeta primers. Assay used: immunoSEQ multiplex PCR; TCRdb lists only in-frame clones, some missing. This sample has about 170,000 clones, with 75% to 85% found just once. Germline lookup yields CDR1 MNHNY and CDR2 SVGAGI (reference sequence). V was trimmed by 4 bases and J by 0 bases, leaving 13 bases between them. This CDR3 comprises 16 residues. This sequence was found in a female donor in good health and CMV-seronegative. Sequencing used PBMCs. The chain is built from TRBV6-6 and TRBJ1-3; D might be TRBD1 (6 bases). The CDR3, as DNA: TGTGCCAGCAGTTCAACAGGGCCTAGCTCTGGAAACACCATATATTTT. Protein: CASSSTGPSSGNTIYF.